The 28 T cell receptor beta chains in this list originate from one sample, sequenced in a study of blood T cell repertoires in COVID-19 (dated by TCRdb to the early 2020s). The protocol used for the library was the immunoSEQ multiplex PCR assay. TCRdb holds this immuneACCESS table with in-frame rearrangements only. Some clones are missing; in checked studies, unresolved V genes explain under half, and the rest has no known cause. The sample profile shows approximately 210,000 clones; roughly nine tenths of them were found once. Roughly 2% of the sample is held by the ten biggest clonotypes. The sequencing sample was made of peripheral blood. These receptors all come from a man aged 35-49 years with active or convalescent COVID-19.

The chain has TRBV30 and TRBJ2-5; either TRBD1 or TRBD2 may supply D (6 bases each). CDR1 is GTSNPN and CDR2 is SVGIG in the germline V gene (reference sequence). The CDR3 covers 10 residues. V dropped 5 bases and J dropped 8 bases, with 9 bases sitting between them. Here the CDR3 reads CAWGGQTQYF. The CDR3, as DNA: TGTGCCTGGGGGGGGCAAACCCAGTACTTC.

The genes are TRBV10-1 and TRBJ1-5; 7 bases match TRBD1. From germline, CDR1 is WNHNN and CDR2 SYGVQD (reference sequence). The CDR3 has 14 amino acids. With V trimmed by 3 bases and J by 5 bases, 4 bases remained unmatched. CDR3 protein: CASSDGTGDQPQHF. For the CDR3, the DNA is TGCGCCAGCAGTGATGGTACAGGGGATCAGCCCCAGCATTTT.

This sequence joins TRBV4-2 and TRBJ1-6, with 9 bases lining up with TRBD1. CDR1 is LGHNA and CDR2 is YNFKEQ in the germline V gene. J lost 7 bases, V lost 2 bases, and 3 bases had no gene match. The CDR3 sequence is 15 residues long. CDR3 protein: CASSQLGTGNSPLHF. CDR3 nucleotides: TGTGCCAGCAGCCAACTTGGGACAGGGAATTCACCCCTCCACTTT.

The chain combines TRBV28 with TRBJ1-4, with 7 bases identical to TRBD1. CDR1 is MDHEN and CDR2 is SYDVKM in the germline V gene. The CDR3 length is 14 residues. The V and J ends lost 5 bases and 7 bases, in that order; junction bases with no gene match: 7. CDR3: CASSNRGRVEKLFF. In DNA form, the CDR3 reads TGTGCCAGCAGTAACAGGGGAAGGGTTGAAAAACTGTTTTTT.

This clone appeared a single time. The gene calls are TRBV10-3 and TRBJ2-7; 8 bases align to TRBD1. CDR1 ENHRY and CDR2 SYGVKD come from the germline V gene. This CDR3 region has 12 residues. With V trimmed by 10 bases and J by 5 bases, 7 bases remained unmatched. The CDR3 DNA follows: TGTGCCACCCTTGGACAGGGCGACGAGCAGTACTTC. It encodes CATLGQGDEQYF.

The chain uses TRBV5-4 and TRBJ1-2; no clear D. Trimming shortened V by 2 bases and J by 3 bases, and 17 bases separated the two germline ends. Per germline, CDR1 SGHNT and CDR2 YYREEE (reference sequence). This CDR3 spans 16 amino acids. CDR3 sequence: CASSFPYVGRHYGYTF. Written as DNA, the CDR3 is TGTGCCAGCAGCTTTCCCTATGTTGGGAGACACTATGGCTACACCTTC.

This sequence joins TRBV18 and TRBJ2-2, with TRBD2 matching 10 bases. The V gene end was trimmed by 3 bases and the J gene end by 6 bases; junction bases not matched to a gene: 7. The germline V gene encodes CDR1 KGHSH and CDR2 LQKENI. There are 16 residues in the CDR3. CDR3 bases: TGTGCCAGCTCACCGGCGCTAGCGGGAGATCCCGGGGAGCTGTTTTTT. Its translation: CASSPALAGDPGELFF.

In DNA, the CDR3 is TGCGCCAGCAGCCCCCAGGGGGCGGGAGGGGCCAACGTCCTGACTTTC. It codes for CASSPQGAGGANVLTF. This chain links TRBV5-1 with TRBJ2-6, with 8 bases that match TRBD1. Unmatched junction bases numbered 7, after V lost 4 bases and J lost 4 bases. The CDR3 consists of 16 residues. Germline assignment: CDR1 SGHRS and CDR2 YFSETQ.

The chain uses TRBV11-2 and TRBJ1-1; the D gene is possibly TRBD1 (5 bases). The CDR3 contains 16 residues. The V gene's germline CDR1 is SGHAT and CDR2 FQNNGV. The ends were cut back, 1 base at V and 4 bases at J, with 16 bases in the middle. The CDR3 DNA reads TGTGCCAGCAGCTTAGGGAGCGGGGGAGGAGGCACTGAAGCTTTCTTT. Encoded protein: CASSLGSGGGGTEAFF.

The chain combines TRBV7-2 with TRBJ1-6, with 7 bases identical to TRBD1. The V segment lost 6 bases and the J segment 8 bases; nucleotides outside the gene matches: 10. The length of the CDR3 is 15 residues. Germline CDR1 reads SGHTA; CDR2 reads FQGNSA. The CDR3 region is CASRYNRGADSPLHF. The CDR3 DNA reads TGTGCCAGCAGATACAACAGGGGAGCGGATTCACCCCTCCACTTT.

The CDR3 coding sequence is TGTGCCAGCAGCCCGCTGAGGGAGAACTACACCTTC. The encoded protein is CASSPLRENYTF. V gene TRBV11-2 combines with J gene TRBJ1-2, with D unclear. Germline CDR1 SGHAT, CDR2 FQNNGV. The CDR3 has 12 residues. V was shortened by 5 bases and J by 10 bases, with 14 bases between the two germline ends.

V gene TRBV27 combines with J gene TRBJ1-5, with TRBD1 matching over 10 bases. J lost 5 bases, V lost 4 bases, and 8 bases had no gene match. The CDR3 covers 16 residues. Germline CDR1 reads MNHEY; CDR2 reads SMNVEV (reference sequence). The CDR3 DNA sequence: TGTGCCAGCAGTTCCCCCCGCGGGACAGGGGATCAGCCCCAGCATTTT. Translated: CASSSPRGTGDQPQHF.

The chain is built from TRBV19 and TRBJ1-1, with 8 bases identical to TRBD1. Germline CDR1 reads LNHDA; CDR2 reads SQIVND (reference sequence). CDR3 size: 12 residues. Unmatched junction bases numbered 5, after V lost 6 bases and J lost 8 bases. The CDR3, as DNA: TGTGCCAGTAGCCTTGGACAGGGAGAAGCTTTCTTT. Translation: CASSLGQGEAFF.

This chain uses TRBV6-1 with TRBJ1-5; no clear D gene. Trimming removed 3 bases from V and 2 bases from J, with 17 bases in between. The CDR3 runs 17 residues. CDR1 is MNHNS and CDR2 is SASEGT in the germline V gene. CDR3 sequence reads: CASSDEILRSGNQPQHF. Here the CDR3 DNA reads TGTGCCAGCAGTGATGAGATCTTGCGTAGTGGCAATCAGCCCCAGCATTTT.

This clone was recorded once. V gene TRBV10-2 combines with J gene TRBJ2-7, with 7 nucleotides matching TRBD1. This CDR3 is 15 amino acids long. The ends lost 0 bases at V and 0 bases at J; junction bases unmatched: 2. Germline CDR1 is WSHSY and CDR2 is SAAADI. The CDR3 coding sequence is TGCGCCAGCAGTGAGTCCGGGACAGTCTCCTACGAGCAGTACTTC. This codes for CASSESGTVSYEQYF.

The chain uses TRBV9 and TRBJ2-3, with 8 bases that match TRBD1. The CDR3 length is 15 residues. Trimming took 1 base from V and 5 from J; bases not matched to a gene: 6. Germline-derived CDR1 and CDR2 are SGDLS and YYNGEE. The CDR3 region has the DNA TGTGCCAGCAGCGTATACGACAGGGGAGTAGATACGCAGTATTTT. Protein: CASSVYDRGVDTQYF.

The chain is built from TRBV18 and TRBJ1-1, with D perhaps matching TRBD1 (6 bases). V shed 3 bases and J shed 5 bases, with 28 bases lying between them. The CDR3 length is 19 residues. The germline gives CDR1 KGHSH, CDR2 LQKENI. In DNA form, the CDR3 reads TGTGCCAGCTCACCCCTATCATCATCAGCAGGGGCTCGTGGTACTGAAGCTTTCTTT. As protein: CASSPLSSSAGARGTEAFF.

The chain is built from TRBV24-1 and TRBJ2-7; the D gene is possibly TRBD2 (5 bases). The CDR3 runs to 13 residues. Germline loops: CDR1 KGHDR, CDR2 SFDVKD. V was cut by 3 bases and J by 5 bases, with 10 bases left in between. CDR3 amino acids: CATSDGGAHEQYF. The CDR3 nucleotides are TGTGCCACCAGTGATGGAGGTGCCCACGAGCAGTACTTC.

This chain connects TRBV5-4 to TRBJ2-3; D is ambiguous. Between the trimmed V and J ends, which lost 6 bases and 2 bases, there was a span of 13 bases. The germline CDR1 and CDR2 sequences are SGHNT and YYREEE (reference sequence). This CDR3 has 14 residues. The CDR3 DNA sequence: TGTGCCAGCACCTATCGTGAAGCCACAGATACGCAGTATTTT. It yields the protein CASTYREATDTQYF.

This chain joins TRBV4-1 and TRBJ1-5; TRBD1 agrees at 7 bases. The V gene's germline CDR1 is MGHRA and CDR2 YSYEKL. The CDR3 is 14 amino acids. V was pared by 0 bases and J by 4 bases, with 0 bases of the junction left unmatched. The CDR3: CASSQDRGNQPQHF. The CDR3 DNA sequence: TGCGCCAGCAGCCAAGACAGGGGGAATCAGCCCCAGCATTTT.

The chain recombines TRBV27 with TRBJ1-5; the D is unclear. This CDR3 is 15 amino acids long. Trimming cost V 6 bases and J 4 bases, with 16 bases left between them. CDR1 MNHEY and CDR2 SMNVEV come from the germline V gene (reference sequence). CDR3 protein: CASSSSGQKNQPQHF. CDR3 in DNA: TGTGCCAGCAGCTCCAGTGGGCAGAAAAATCAGCCCCAGCATTTT.

The genes are TRBV5-6 and TRBJ1-2; no clear D. The CDR3 has 14 amino acids. Trimming pared 3 bases from V and 11 bases from J, leaving 20 bases between. CDR1 is SGHDT and CDR2 is YYEEEE in the germline V gene. Written as DNA, the CDR3 is TGTGCCAGCAGCTCCCTGACTCATCGACGGGGATACACCTTC. Protein product: CASSSLTHRRGYTF.

The chain uses TRBV28 and TRBJ2-5; possibly TRBD1 for D (5 bases). This CDR3 has 13 residues. From germline, CDR1 is MDHEN and CDR2 SYDVKM. Trimming stripped 10 bases from V and 0 bases from J, with 12 bases between. The CDR3 loop is CATRQTYQETQYF. The CDR3 DNA follows: TGTGCCACCCGACAGACGTACCAAGAGACCCAGTACTTC.

The rearrangement joins TRBV5-6 to TRBJ1-1; the D gene is possibly TRBD1 (5 bases). Germline-derived CDR1 and CDR2 are SGHDT and YYEEEE. This CDR3 is built from 14 residues. Trimming left V 5 bases short and J 5 bases short, with 16 bases between. CDR3 in DNA: TGTGCCAGCAGACTGGCGGGGGGGAATACTGAAGCTTTCTTT. It yields the protein CASRLAGGNTEAFF.

This clone was found a few times. The chain couples TRBV2 to TRBJ2-7; the match to TRBD1 covers 7 bases. With 6 bases clipped from V and 0 bases from J, the junction kept 5 bases outside the gene matches. This CDR3 is built from 14 residues. The V gene's germline CDR1 is SNHLY and CDR2 FYNNEI. The CDR3, as DNA: TGTGCCAGCAGATCGGGACAGAGCTCCTACGAGCAGTACTTC. Translation: CASRSGQSSYEQYF.

The V gene is TRBV2, the J gene TRBJ2-4, with 9 bases aligning to TRBD1. Trimming took 6 bases from V and 5 from J; bases not matched to a gene: 2. Germline CDR1 SNHLY, CDR2 FYNNEI. The CDR3 spans 13 residues. CDR3 in amino acids: CASSRTGENIQYF. The CDR3 coding sequence is TGTGCCAGCAGCCGGACAGGGGAAAACATTCAGTACTTC.

The genes are TRBV9 and TRBJ1-4, with TRBD1 identical over 7 bases. V lost 2 bases, J lost 3 bases, and 4 bases stayed unmatched. Germline V gene lookup returns CDR1 SGDLS and CDR2 YYNGEE. The CDR3 loop spans 15 amino acids. CDR3 coding DNA: TGTGCCAGCAGCGTTAACAGGGGCCCTAATGAAAAACTGTTTTTT. Protein product: CASSVNRGPNEKLFF.

The chain's CDR3 is CASSIGGKTYEQYF. DNA for the CDR3: TGTGCCAGTAGTATTGGGGGCAAGACCTACGAGCAGTACTTC. V and J are TRBV19 and TRBJ2-7; perhaps TRBD1 as D (6 bases). CDR3 length equals 14 residues. V shed 3 bases and J shed 2 bases, with 11 bases lying between them. CDR1 is LNHDA and CDR2 is SQIVND in the germline V gene (reference sequence).